A single sample is the source of the 16 T cell receptor beta chains below, sequenced in a study of vaccination and CD4 T cells after COVID-19. These receptors' antigens are unknown. Treatment in this sample: approximately 10-day PBMC culture with coronavirus spike peptide pools or control peptides (ViraFEST assay). An Oncomine TCR Beta short-read assay was used to sequence the DNA from cultured CD4+ T cells. Each CDR3 protein is one row after TCRdb ran MiXCR on the PCR reads. The sample has 20,000 or so distinct CDR3 sequences, about 50% seen once. Sequencing was performed on CD4+ T cells from blood, cultured in vitro. The receptors originated from a human donor who had recovered from COVID-19.

This chain uses TRBV24-1 with TRBJ2-2; D tentatively fits TRBD1 or TRBD2 (5 bases each). This CDR3 has 16 amino acids. CDR1 is KGHDR and CDR2 is SFDVKD in the germline V gene. V gave up 4 bases and J gave up 1 base, with 12 bases separating them. The CDR3 DNA is TGTGCCACCAGTGAAGCGGCTCAGGGGAACACCGGGGAGCTGTTTTTT. Protein product: CATSEAAQGNTGELFF.

CDR3 in amino acids: CSARDPAYNSPLHF. The DNA of the CDR3 is TGCAGTGCTAGAGATCCGGCCTATAATTCACCCCTCCACTTT. The genes are TRBV20-1 and TRBJ1-6, with unresolved D. The V end lost 0 bases, the J end lost 2 bases, and 5 bases lay between the germline ends. The V gene's germline CDR1 is DFQATT and CDR2 SNEGSKA (reference sequence). This CDR3 has 14 amino acids.

The chain links TRBV30 to TRBJ2-2; the D gene is possibly TRBD2 (7 bases). Germline CDR1 reads GTSNPN; CDR2 reads SVGIG (reference sequence). V lost 2 bases and J lost 4, with 11 bases in between. This CDR3 has 14 residues. In DNA, the CDR3 is TGTGCCTGGAGTATCGGGGGGCTCACCGGGGAGCTGTTTTTT. It encodes CAWSIGGLTGELFF.

The chain has TRBV7-3 and TRBJ2-7, with TRBD1 identical over 7 bases. The CDR3 covers 14 residues. The germline V gene encodes CDR1 SGHTA and CDR2 FQGTGA. Unmatched junction bases numbered 5, after V lost 5 bases and J lost 1 base. CDR3 residues: CASSPQGPSYEQYF. Written as DNA, the CDR3 is TGTGCCAGCAGCCCACAGGGGCCGTCCTACGAGCAGTACTTC.

This clonotype has more than one count but fewer than ten. V gene TRBV24-1 combines with J gene TRBJ1-4, with D perhaps matching TRBD1 (5 bases). The germline V and J ends were trimmed by 3 bases and 7 bases, with 8 bases remaining between them. This CDR3 comprises 13 residues. Germline CDR1 KGHDR, CDR2 SFDVKD. The CDR3 is CATSDAGTEKLFF. CDR3 bases: TGTGCCACCAGTGATGCCGGGACTGAAAAACTGTTTTTT.

This clonotype was observed a handful of times. This rearrangement joins TRBV20-1 to TRBJ1-2; possible D gene TRBD1, 5 bases. The CDR3 is 13 amino acids. The germline V and J ends were trimmed by 3 bases and 4 bases, with 12 bases remaining between them. Germline loops: CDR1 DFQATT, CDR2 SNEGSKA (reference sequence). CDR3 sequence reads: CSARGREGYGYTF. The DNA of the CDR3 is TGCAGTGCTAGGGGACGTGAAGGCTATGGCTACACCTTC.

This chain connects TRBV11-3 to TRBJ2-2, with 15 positions matching TRBD2. From germline, CDR1 is SGHNT and CDR2 YENEEA. Unmatched junction bases numbered 14, after V lost 4 bases and J lost 5 bases. The CDR3 loop spans 20 amino acids. The DNA for the CDR3 is TGTGCCAGCAGCTCACGGACTAGCGGGAGGGCCGCGCGACGTACCGGGGAGCTGTTTTTT. As protein: CASSSRTSGRAARRTGELFF.

This clonotype has just a few counts. The J gene is TRBJ1-1, the V gene TRBV18; D may be TRBD1 (5 bases). This CDR3 is built from 12 residues. The germline V gene has CDR1 KGHSH and CDR2 LQKENI. Trimming removed 6 bases from V and 4 bases from J, with 9 bases in between. Here the CDR3 DNA reads TGTGCCAGCTCCGGGGGGACCACTGAAGCTTTCTTT. Translation: CASSGGTTEAFF.

This rearrangement joins TRBV7-9 to TRBJ2-7; D gene unclear. Germline V gene data show CDR1 as SEHNR and CDR2 as FQNEAQ (reference sequence). The CDR3 runs 15 residues. Trimming removed 0 bases from V and 3 bases from J, with 12 bases in between. CDR3 sequence (DNA): TGTGCCAGCAGCTTAGCGCAACACCGACTCTACGAGCAGTACTTC. Its protein product is CASSLAQHRLYEQYF. The entire variable domain, with the rest obtained from reference TRBV7-9 and TRBJ2-7, is as follows: DTGVSQNPRHKITKRGQNVTFRCDPISEHNRLYWYRQTLGQGPEFLTYFQNEAQLEKSRLLSDRFSAERPKGSFSTLEIQRTEQGDSAMYLCASSLAQHRLYEQYFGPGTRLTVT.

The chain employs TRBV11-1 and TRBJ2-7, with D unclear. Germline CDR1 SGHAT, CDR2 FQDESV (reference sequence). V was trimmed by 1 base and J by 4 bases, leaving 11 bases between them. There are 14 residues in the CDR3. The CDR3 here is CASSLDYSRYEQYF. CDR3 nucleotides: TGTGCCAGCAGCTTAGACTACAGTCGGTACGAGCAGTACTTC.

The chain carries TRBV6-1 and TRBJ1-5, with 7 bases that match TRBD1. Unmatched junction bases numbered 14, after V lost 6 bases and J lost 3 bases. Per the germline V gene, CDR1 is MNHNS and CDR2 is SASEGT. The CDR3 is made up of 17 amino acids. The CDR3 here is CASRLSHRGTNNQPQHF. CDR3 sequence (DNA): TGTGCCAGCAGACTCTCCCACAGGGGAACGAACAATCAGCCCCAGCATTTT.

The rearrangement uses TRBV7-2 and TRBJ2-7, with D perhaps given as TRBD1 or TRBD2 (6 bases each). The germline CDR1 and CDR2 sequences are SGHTA and FQGNSA. Between the trimmed V and J ends, which lost 1 base and 4 bases, there was a span of 17 bases. The CDR3 has 16 residues. CDR3 residues: CASSLGGAGRRYEQYF. In DNA, the CDR3 is TGTGCCAGCAGCTTAGGGGGGGCGGGGCGGAGGTACGAGCAGTACTTC. The full variable domain, rest sourced from reference TRBV7-2 and TRBJ2-7, is GAGVSQSPSNKVTEKGKDVELRCDPISGHTALYWYRQSLGQGLEFLIYFQGNSAPDKSGLPSDRFSAERTGGSVSTLTIQRTQQEDSAVYLCASSLGGAGRRYEQYFGPGTRLTVT.

This chain connects TRBV7-2 to TRBJ2-2; D unresolved. The V gene's germline CDR1 is SGHTA and CDR2 FQGNSA. This CDR3 has 16 residues. The V gene lost 5 bases and the J gene lost 1 base, with 14 bases spanning the gap. The CDR3 loop is CASSPELWRNTGELFF. CDR3 coding DNA: TGTGCCAGCAGCCCGGAGCTCTGGAGGAACACCGGGGAGCTGTTTTTT.

The rearrangement uses TRBV7-9 and TRBJ1-2, with a weak D call TRBD1 (5 bases). Per germline, CDR1 SEHNR and CDR2 FQNEAQ (reference sequence). V lost 5 bases and J 4 bases, leaving 17 bases between the germline ends. There are 15 residues in the CDR3. The CDR3 DNA reads as TGTGCCAGCAGCCCCGGGGGGGGAATGGGCTATGGCTACACCTTC. Its translation is CASSPGGGMGYGYTF.

This chain connects TRBV30 to TRBJ2-5; unclear D gene. Germline CDR1 reads GTSNPN; CDR2 reads SVGIG (reference sequence). This CDR3 region has 13 residues. V shed 1 base and J shed 2 bases, with 8 bases lying between them. In nucleotides, the CDR3 is TGTGCCTGGAGTGACTCACCTCAAGAGACCCAGTACTTC. The encoded protein is CAWSDSPQETQYF.

This clonotype appeared a few times. The chain combines TRBV6-5 with TRBJ1-5, with unresolved D. The CDR3 has 13 amino acids. The germline CDR1 and CDR2 sequences are MNHEY and SVGAGI. Trimming left V 4 bases short and J 2 bases short, with 6 bases between. The CDR3 sequence is CASSFQRNQPQHF. In DNA form, the CDR3 reads TGTGCCAGCAGTTTTCAGCGCAATCAGCCCCAGCATTTT.